The source of this T cell receptor beta chain is a study of blood T cell repertoires in COVID-19. Study-level information: Some COVID-19 samples were acute and others convalescent; all came from the United States, Italy and Spain. T cells, B-cell-depleted T cells, or PBMCs supplied cDNA or gDNA.

Germline V gene data show CDR1 as SGDLS and CDR2 as YYNGEE. The CDR3 loop spans 13 amino acids. V lost 4 bases and J 7 bases, leaving 14 bases between the germline ends. How the authors handled the data: Reference gene primer amplification in the assay estimated nucleated cell counts. Assay used: immunoSEQ multiplex PCR; TCRdb lists only in-frame clones, some missing. The V and J calls and clone size are taken from that table; D and trimming were inferred from the DNA. Of about 150,000 clones in the sample, around 88% were seen once. The sequencing sample was made of peripheral blood. J is TRBJ1-2 and V is TRBV9, with D maybe TRBD1 (5 bases). The source is a human donor in a cohort sampled during active COVID-19. The CDR3 bases are TGTGCCAGCAGCCACGGGGGTGGAGGTGGCTACACCTTC. Protein product: CASSHGGGGGYTF.